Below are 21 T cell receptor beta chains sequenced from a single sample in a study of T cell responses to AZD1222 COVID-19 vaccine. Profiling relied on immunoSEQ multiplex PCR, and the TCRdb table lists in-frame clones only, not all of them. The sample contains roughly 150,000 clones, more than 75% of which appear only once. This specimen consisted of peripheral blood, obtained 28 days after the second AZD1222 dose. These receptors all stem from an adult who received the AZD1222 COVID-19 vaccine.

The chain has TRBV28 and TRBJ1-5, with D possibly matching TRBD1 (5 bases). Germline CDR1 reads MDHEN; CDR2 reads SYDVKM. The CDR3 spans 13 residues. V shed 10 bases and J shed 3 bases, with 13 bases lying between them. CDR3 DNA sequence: TGTGCCACCCTAAGACAGTTCAATCAGCCCCAGCATTTT. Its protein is CATLRQFNQPQHF.

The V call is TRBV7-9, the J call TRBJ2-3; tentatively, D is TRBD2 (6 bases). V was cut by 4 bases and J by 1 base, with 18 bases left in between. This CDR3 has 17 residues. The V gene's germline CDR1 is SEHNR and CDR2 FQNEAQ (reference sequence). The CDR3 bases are TGTGCCAGCAGCTCGTCCTGGCTAGCGAGTCGCACAGATACGCAGTATTTT. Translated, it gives CASSSSWLASRTDTQYF.

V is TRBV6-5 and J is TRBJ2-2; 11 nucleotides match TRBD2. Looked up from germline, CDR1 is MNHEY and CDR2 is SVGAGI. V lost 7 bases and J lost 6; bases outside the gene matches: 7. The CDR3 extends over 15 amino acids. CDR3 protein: CASTRGLAVPGELFF. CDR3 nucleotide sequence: TGTGCCAGCACCAGGGGACTAGCGGTCCCCGGGGAGCTGTTTTTT.

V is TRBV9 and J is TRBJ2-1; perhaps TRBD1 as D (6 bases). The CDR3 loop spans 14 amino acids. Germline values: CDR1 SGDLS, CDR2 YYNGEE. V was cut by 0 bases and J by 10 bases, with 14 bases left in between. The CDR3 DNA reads TGTGCCAGCAGCGTAGGACAGCTTCAGGGGGAGCAGTTCTTC. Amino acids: CASSVGQLQGEQFF.

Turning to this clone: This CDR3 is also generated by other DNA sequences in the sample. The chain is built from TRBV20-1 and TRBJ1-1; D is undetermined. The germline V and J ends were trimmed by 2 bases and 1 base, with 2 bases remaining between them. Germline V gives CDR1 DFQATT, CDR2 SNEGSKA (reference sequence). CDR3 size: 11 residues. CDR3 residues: CSARRNTEAFF. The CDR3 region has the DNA TGCAGTGCTAGAAGGAACACTGAAGCTTTCTTT.

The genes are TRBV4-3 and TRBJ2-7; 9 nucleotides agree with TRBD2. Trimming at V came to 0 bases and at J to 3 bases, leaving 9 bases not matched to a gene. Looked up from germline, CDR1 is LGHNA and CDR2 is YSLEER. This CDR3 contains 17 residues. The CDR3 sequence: CASSQDTQAGGHYEQYF. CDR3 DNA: TGCGCCAGCAGCCAAGATACCCAAGCGGGAGGCCACTACGAGCAGTACTTC.

CDR3 bases: TGTGCCAGCAGTTTCCTCGGAGGGAGGGGGAAGTGGGGCTACACCTTC. Translated, it gives CASSFLGGRGKWGYTF. This chain uses TRBV27 with TRBJ1-2, with D tentatively TRBD1 (6 bases). The length of the CDR3 is 16 residues. The germline V gene encodes CDR1 MNHEY and CDR2 SMNVEV (reference sequence). Trimming took 3 bases from V and 8 from J, leaving 22 bases between them.

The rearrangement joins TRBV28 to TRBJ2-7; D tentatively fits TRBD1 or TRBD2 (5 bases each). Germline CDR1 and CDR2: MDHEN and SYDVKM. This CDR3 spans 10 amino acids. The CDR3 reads CASGSYEQYF. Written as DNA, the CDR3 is TGTGCATCAGGGAGCTACGAGCAGTACTTC.

CDR3 protein: CASSQRGSDTQYF. The DNA of the CDR3 is TGCGCCAGCAGCCAGAGGGGCTCGGATACGCAGTATTTT. V usage is TRBV4-3 and J usage is TRBJ2-3, with D perhaps TRBD1 or TRBD2 (5 bases each). V lost 3 bases and J 6 bases, leaving 10 bases between the germline ends. There are 13 residues in the CDR3. CDR1 and CDR2 (germline): LGHNA, YSLEER.

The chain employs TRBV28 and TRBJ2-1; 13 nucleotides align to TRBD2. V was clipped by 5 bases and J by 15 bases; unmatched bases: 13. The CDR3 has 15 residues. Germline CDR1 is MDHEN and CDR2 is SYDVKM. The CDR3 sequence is CASSLRTSGGRSSFF. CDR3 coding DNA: TGTGCCAGCAGTCTGCGGACTAGCGGGGGACGCAGTTCGTTCTTC.

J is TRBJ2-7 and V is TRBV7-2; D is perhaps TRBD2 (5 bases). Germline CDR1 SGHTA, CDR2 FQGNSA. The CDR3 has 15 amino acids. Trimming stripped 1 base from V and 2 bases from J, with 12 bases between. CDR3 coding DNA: TGTGCCAGCAGCTTAGGACCCTACGGGGCCTACGAGCAGTACTTC. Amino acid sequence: CASSLGPYGAYEQYF.

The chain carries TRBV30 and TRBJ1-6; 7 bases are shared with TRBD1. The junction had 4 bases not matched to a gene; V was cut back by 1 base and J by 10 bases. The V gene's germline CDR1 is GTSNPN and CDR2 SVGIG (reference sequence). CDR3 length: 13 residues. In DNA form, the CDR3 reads TGTGCCTGGAGTGGACAGGGTGGGTCACCCCTCCACTTT. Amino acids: CAWSGQGGSPLHF.

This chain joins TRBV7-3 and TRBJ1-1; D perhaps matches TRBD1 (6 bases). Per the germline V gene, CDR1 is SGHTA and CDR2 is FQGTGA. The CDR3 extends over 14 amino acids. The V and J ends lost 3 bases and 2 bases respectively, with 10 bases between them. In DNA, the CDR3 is TGTGCCAGCAGCTTGGGAGGGGGTAACACTGAAGCTTTCTTT. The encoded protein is CASSLGGGNTEAFF.

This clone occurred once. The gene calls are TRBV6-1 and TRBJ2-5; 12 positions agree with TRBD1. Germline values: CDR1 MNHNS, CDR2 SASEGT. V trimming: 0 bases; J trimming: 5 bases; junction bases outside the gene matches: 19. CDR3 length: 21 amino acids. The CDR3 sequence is CASSEASAVLGGQGAFETQYF. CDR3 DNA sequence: TGTGCCAGCAGTGAAGCGAGTGCGGTTTTAGGGGGACAGGGGGCATTCGAGACCCAGTACTTC.

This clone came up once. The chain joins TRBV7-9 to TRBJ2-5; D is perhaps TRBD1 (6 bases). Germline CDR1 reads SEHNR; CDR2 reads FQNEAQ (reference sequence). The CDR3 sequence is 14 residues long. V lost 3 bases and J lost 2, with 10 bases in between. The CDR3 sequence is CASSFGQLQETQYF. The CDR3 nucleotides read TGTGCCAGCAGCTTTGGACAGCTTCAAGAGACCCAGTACTTC.

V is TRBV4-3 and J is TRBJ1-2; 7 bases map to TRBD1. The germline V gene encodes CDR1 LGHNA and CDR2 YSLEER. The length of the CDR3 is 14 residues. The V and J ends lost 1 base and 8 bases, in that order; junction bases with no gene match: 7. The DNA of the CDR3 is TGCGCCAGCAGCCAAGTATCAGGGGGTCGGGGCTACACCTTC. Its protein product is CASSQVSGGRGYTF.

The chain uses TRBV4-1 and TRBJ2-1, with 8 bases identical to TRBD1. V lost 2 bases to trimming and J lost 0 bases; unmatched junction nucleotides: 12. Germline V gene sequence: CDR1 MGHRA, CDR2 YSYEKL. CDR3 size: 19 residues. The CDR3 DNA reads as TGCGCCAGCAGCCAAAAACCTCCGGGACAGGAGATCTCCTACAATGAGCAGTTCTTC. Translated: CASSQKPPGQEISYNEQFF.

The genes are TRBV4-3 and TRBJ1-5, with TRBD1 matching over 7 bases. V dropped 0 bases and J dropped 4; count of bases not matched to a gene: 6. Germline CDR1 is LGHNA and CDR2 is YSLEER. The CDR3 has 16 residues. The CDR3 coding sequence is TGCGCCAGCAGCCAAGATGGGGGACAGAGAAATCAGCCCCAGCATTTT. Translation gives CASSQDGGQRNQPQHF.

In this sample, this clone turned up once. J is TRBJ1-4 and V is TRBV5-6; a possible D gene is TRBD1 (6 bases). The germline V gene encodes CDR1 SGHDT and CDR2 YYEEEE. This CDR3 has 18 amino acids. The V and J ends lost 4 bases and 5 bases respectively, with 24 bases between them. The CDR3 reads CASSEGHLARGFNEKLFF. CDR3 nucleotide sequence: TGTGCCAGCAGCGAGGGACATCTCGCTAGGGGCTTCAATGAAAAACTGTTTTTT.

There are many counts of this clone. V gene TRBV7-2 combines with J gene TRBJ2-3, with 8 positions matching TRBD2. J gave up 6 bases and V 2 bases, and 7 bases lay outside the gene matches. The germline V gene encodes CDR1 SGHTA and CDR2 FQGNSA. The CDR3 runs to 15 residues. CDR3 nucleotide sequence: TGTGCCAGCAGCTTACGACAGCGGGAGTCTGATACGCAGTATTTT. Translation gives CASSLRQRESDTQYF. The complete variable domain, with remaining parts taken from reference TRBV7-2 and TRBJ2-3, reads GAGVSQSPSNKVTEKGKDVELRCDPISGHTALYWYRQSLGQGLEFLIYFQGNSAPDKSGLPSDRFSAERTGGSVSTLTIQRTQQEDSAVYLCASSLRQRESDTQYFGPGTRLTVL.

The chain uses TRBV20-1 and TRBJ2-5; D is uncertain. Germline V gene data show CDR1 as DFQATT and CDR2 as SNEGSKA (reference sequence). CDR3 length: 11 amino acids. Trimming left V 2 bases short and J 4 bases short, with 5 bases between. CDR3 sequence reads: CSARFGETQYF. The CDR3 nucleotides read TGCAGTGCTAGATTCGGAGAGACCCAGTACTTC.